The 13 T cell receptor beta chains listed next were all sequenced from one sample in a study of cytomegalovirus exposure and HLA in healthy donors. Use of 60 Vbeta and 13 Jbeta primers characterized the PCR. TCRdb keeps only in-frame clones here, not all; method: immunoSEQ multiplex PCR. The sample yields around 150,000 clones, about two thirds seen once. Sequenced: PBMCs. All receptors come from a woman in her twenties or thirties in good health and CMV-seronegative.

This clone was detected only a few times. J is TRBJ1-2 and V is TRBV5-4; D remains unclear. This CDR3 is 13 amino acids long. Germline CDR1 SGHNT, CDR2 YYREEE (reference sequence). V lost 0 bases and J lost 4, with 7 bases in between. CDR3 protein: CASSLAGSYGYTF. The DNA for the CDR3 is TGTGCCAGCAGCTTGGCCGGTTCCTATGGCTACACCTTC.

The chain is built from TRBV28 and TRBJ2-4; TRBD1 matches at 9 bases. Germline CDR1 reads MDHEN; CDR2 reads SYDVKM. The CDR3 is 15 residues long. J lost 3 bases, V lost 5 bases, and 5 bases had no gene match. In DNA form, the CDR3 reads TGTGCCAGCAGTCACTCGACAGGGGGCAAAAACATTCAGTACTTC. It codes for CASSHSTGGKNIQYF.

The CDR3 DNA is TGTGCCAGCAGCTCCGGGACAGGGCCGGAAAAACTGTTTTTT. It is translated as CASSSGTGPEKLFF. The genes are TRBV7-9 and TRBJ1-4, with 9 bases fitting TRBD1. V was pared by 4 bases and J by 8 bases, with 5 bases of the junction left unmatched. The CDR3 covers 14 residues. Germline V gene sequence: CDR1 SEHNR, CDR2 FQNEAQ (reference sequence).

The V and J genes are TRBV6-1 and TRBJ1-1; no clear D. The germline V gene has CDR1 MNHNS and CDR2 SASEGT. Trimming removed 6 bases at V and 4 bases at J, with 15 bases between. The CDR3 is 14 amino acids. The CDR3 bases are TGTGCCAGCAGATTACAGTCAATGGGCACTGAAGCTTTCTTT. Translating gives CASRLQSMGTEAFF.

V is TRBV7-8 and J is TRBJ1-3, with a weak D call TRBD1 (5 bases). Germline-derived CDR1 and CDR2 are SGHVS and FQNEAQ. V gave up 1 base and J gave up 2 bases, with 9 bases separating them. This CDR3 contains 15 residues. CDR3 DNA sequence: TGTGCCAGCAGCTTAGAGGGGCAGCCTGGAAACACCATATATTTT. This codes for CASSLEGQPGNTIYF.

The rearrangement joins TRBV28 to TRBJ2-5; no reliable D call. CDR1 MDHEN and CDR2 SYDVKM come from the germline V gene. V dropped 6 bases and J dropped 3 bases, with 11 bases sitting between them. This CDR3 is built from 13 residues. The CDR3 DNA follows: TGTGCCAGCAGGCCACAAATCAAAGAGACCCAGTACTTC. It specifies CASRPQIKETQYF.

The table lists this clone with a few counts. The chain has TRBV10-3 and TRBJ1-1, with unresolved D. With 8 bases removed from V and 3 bases from J, the gap between germline ends came to 7 bases. Germline CDR1 reads ENHRY; CDR2 reads SYGVKD. This CDR3 is built from 11 residues. The DNA of the CDR3 is TGTGCCATCCGGGAGGACACTGAAGCTTTCTTT. Its translation: CAIREDTEAFF.

The chain is built from TRBV5-4 and TRBJ1-1; TRBD1 might be the D (5 bases). This CDR3 is 14 amino acids long. The ends were cut back, 4 bases at V and 1 base at J, with 11 bases in the middle. Germline V lookup: CDR1 SGHNT, CDR2 YYREEE (reference sequence). In DNA, the CDR3 is TGTGCCAGCAGCCCCGGGGGAAGGAACACTGAAGCTTTCTTT. It translates to CASSPGGRNTEAFF.

In its sample, this clone was seen a few times. The chain carries TRBV19 and TRBJ1-5; D remains unclear. CDR1 and CDR2 (germline): LNHDA, SQIVND (reference sequence). Trimming cost V 2 bases and J 1 base, with 9 bases left between them. This CDR3 has 15 amino acids. CDR3 in DNA: TGTGCCAGTAGTATAAGAGGGAGCAGCAATCAGCCCCAGCATTTT. Encoded protein: CASSIRGSSNQPQHF.

The gene calls are TRBV28 and TRBJ2-5, with D possibly matching TRBD1 (5 bases). Germline CDR1 is MDHEN and CDR2 is SYDVKM. V was clipped by 5 bases and J by 2 bases, with 9 bases between them. This CDR3 has 13 residues. CDR3 protein: CASSQRQQETQYF. CDR3 sequence (DNA): TGTGCCAGCAGTCAGAGACAGCAAGAGACCCAGTACTTC.

CDR3 DNA sequence: TGCGCCAGCAGCCCCTCCCGGACTAGGACCGAAGAGACCCAGTACTTC. It is translated as CASSPSRTRTEETQYF. This chain connects TRBV4-1 to TRBJ2-5, with 7 bases matching TRBD2. The CDR3 sequence is 16 residues long. The V gene end was trimmed by 4 bases and the J gene end by 3 bases; junction bases not matched to a gene: 11. The germline CDR1 and CDR2 sequences are MGHRA and YSYEKL.

This clone has just a few counts. This chain joins TRBV7-2 and TRBJ2-3, with 12 bases aligning to TRBD2. CDR3 length: 15 residues. CDR1 and CDR2 (germline): SGHTA, FQGNSA. The V and J ends lost 4 bases and 6 bases, in that order; junction bases with no gene match: 5. In DNA form, the CDR3 reads TGTGCCAGCAGCTCTAGACTAGCGGGGGAGGATACGCAGTATTTT. Protein: CASSSRLAGEDTQYF.

Of note for this clone: One end of the junction fails to match germline, which may point to a read error. This chain uses TRBV4-1 with TRBJ1-5, with 7 nucleotides matching TRBD1. The CDR3 length is 15 residues. CDR1 and CDR2 from the germline V gene are MGHRA and YSYEKL. CDR3 protein: CAGSSEEGQDQPQHF. DNA for the CDR3: TGCGCCGGCAGCTCCGAGGAAGGACAGGATCAGCCCCAGCATTTT.